This T cell receptor beta chain was sequenced during a study of blood T cell repertoires in COVID-19. Whole-study context: PBMCs, B-cell-depleted T cells, or T cells provided the cDNA or gDNA that made up the material.

Sequenced by immunoSEQ multiplex PCR; TCRdb stores in-frame clones only, minus some. The table includes approximately 150,000 clones, roughly 89% detected once. This clone was observed a single time. This CDR3 has 15 amino acids. The V end was cut by 0 bases, the J end by 4 bases, with 12 bases between. Germline CDR1 and CDR2: SEHNR and FQNEAQ (reference sequence). This TCR derives from a woman aged 50 to 65 with acute or convalescent COVID-19. V gene TRBV7-9 combines with J gene TRBJ1-1; the D gene is possibly TRBD1 (6 bases). Sequencing was carried out using peripheral blood. Here the CDR3 reads CASSLADSALTEAFF. The CDR3 DNA sequence: TGTGCCAGCAGCTTAGCGGACAGCGCCCTCACTGAAGCTTTCTTT.